This T cell receptor (beta chain) was found in a study of OX40 agonist ivuxolimab in advanced cancers. Study details: In this trial design, patients received ivuxolimab intravenously at 0.01 to 10 mg/kg every 2 weeks. Patients achieving partial responses numbered three: one hepatocellular carcinoma case and two cutaneous melanoma cases. Points from the study as a whole: Normalized T-cell clonal expansion was also low in some nonresponders. Dosing at 0.1 to 3.0 mg/kg was accompanied by clonal expansion of CD4+ and CD8+ blood T cells by week 6.

Trimming took 5 bases from V and 0 from J, leaving 4 bases between them. CDR1 and CDR2 from the germline V gene are MNHEY and SVGAGI. This CDR3 comprises 13 residues. Concerning this clone: The antigen remains unidentified.

Only in-frame clones appear in the TCRdb table, and some are missing; sequencing was by immunoSEQ multiplex PCR. The data show tens of thousands of clones, approximately 85% seen once. The V gene is TRBV6-5, the J gene TRBJ1-4; D remains ambiguous. This TCR came from an adult with an advanced solid tumor such as melanoma, head and neck, liver or kidney cancer. The specimen comprised CD4+ or CD8+ T cells sorted from blood, sampled in a trial of the OX40 agonist ivuxolimab. This CDR3 reads CASSPTTNEKLFF. The CDR3 DNA follows: TGTGCCAGCAGTCCCACAACTAATGAAAAACTGTTTTTT.